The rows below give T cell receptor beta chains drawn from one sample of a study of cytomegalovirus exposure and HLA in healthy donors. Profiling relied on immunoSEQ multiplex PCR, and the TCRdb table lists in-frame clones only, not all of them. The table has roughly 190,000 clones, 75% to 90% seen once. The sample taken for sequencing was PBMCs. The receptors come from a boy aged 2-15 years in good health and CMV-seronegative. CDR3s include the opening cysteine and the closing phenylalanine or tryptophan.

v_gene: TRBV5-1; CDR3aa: CASSPGTGELFF
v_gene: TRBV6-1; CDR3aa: CASSQDRYLDYGYTF
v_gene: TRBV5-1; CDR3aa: CASSLGTDTFEQYF
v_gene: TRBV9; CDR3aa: CASSFRTDYEQYF
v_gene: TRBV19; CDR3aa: CASKEAATNEKLFF
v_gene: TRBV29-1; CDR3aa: CSVAGRENTEAFF
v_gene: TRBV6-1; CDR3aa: CASNRDRVETQYF
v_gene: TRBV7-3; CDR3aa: CASSLEVLDNEQFF
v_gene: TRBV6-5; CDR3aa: CASSLQVRVNTEAFF
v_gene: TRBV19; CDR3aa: CASSKRPGGSSSYNEQFF
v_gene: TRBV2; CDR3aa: CASRAGTGENTEAFF
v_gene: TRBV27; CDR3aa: CASSLRGGQPQHF
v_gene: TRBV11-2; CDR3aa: CASSPDKVRVGNQPQHF
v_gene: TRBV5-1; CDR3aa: CASSLAQGYEQYF
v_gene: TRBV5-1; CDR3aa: CASSLGFRTGYTGELFF
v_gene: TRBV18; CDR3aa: CASSPTSNQPQHF
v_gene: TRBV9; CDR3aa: CASVRPSGKSYEQYF
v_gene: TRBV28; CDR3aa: CASSFSKRSDTQYF
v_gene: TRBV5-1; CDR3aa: CASSLGGTSGVDEQFF
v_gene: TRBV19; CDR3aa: CASSSGTEEPATQETQYF
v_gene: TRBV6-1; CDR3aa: CASSSPGTVNYGYTF
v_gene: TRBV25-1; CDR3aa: CASTPGGYTEAFF
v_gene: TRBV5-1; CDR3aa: CASSSGAQNPGTEAFF
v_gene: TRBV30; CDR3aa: CACSNRDGQFF
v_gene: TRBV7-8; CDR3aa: CASSATQRNTEAFF
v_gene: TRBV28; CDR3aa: CASSFQRGAYEQYF
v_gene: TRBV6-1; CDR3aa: CASSLLAGYNEQFF
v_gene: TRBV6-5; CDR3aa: CASMMGGPTDTQYF
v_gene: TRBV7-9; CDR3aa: CASSLSNRVGNEQFF
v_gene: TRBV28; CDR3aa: CASVEDNEQFF
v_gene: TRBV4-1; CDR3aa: CASSQDWRAFF
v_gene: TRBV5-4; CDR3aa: CASSSGTSSYNEQFF
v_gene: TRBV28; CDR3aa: CASSSASGRPQETQYF
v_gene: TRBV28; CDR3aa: CASAPRQGRHINQPQHF
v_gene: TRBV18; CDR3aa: CASSPPDGNSGNTIYF
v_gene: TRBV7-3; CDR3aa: CASSRRQVAGANVLTF